Presented here are 16 T cell receptor beta chains from one specimen sequenced in a study of T cells in Graves' hyperthyroidism and ophthalmopathy. Authors of the study amplified TCR beta CDR3 regions from RNA transcripts. When the TCR CDR3 underwent first-round RT-PCR, the HTBI primer set was used. Each CDR3 protein is one row after TCRdb ran MiXCR on the multiplex PCR reads. The table lists roughly 630,000 distinct CDR3 sequences, more than 15% of them singletons, with roughly 6.6% in the top ten. Sequencing was done on a sample of blood. The receptors were gathered from a woman aged 30 to 39 with Graves' hyperthyroidism.

This clonotype has a count of ten or more. The chain has TRBV20-1 and TRBJ2-2; D might be TRBD1 or TRBD2, each matching 5 bases. CDR1 is DFQATT, CDR2 SNEGSKA, per germline (reference sequence). The CDR3 consists of 15 residues. Trimming pared 2 bases from V and 3 bases from J, leaving 13 bases between. The CDR3 is CSARTPGPYTGELFF. The CDR3 DNA follows: TGCAGTGCTAGAACGCCGGGACCCTACACCGGGGAGCTGTTTTTT.

This clonotype was found many times. This chain links TRBV20-1 with TRBJ1-5; TRBD1 matches at 7 bases. Germline CDR1 reads DFQATT; CDR2 reads SNEGSKA (reference sequence). This CDR3 contains 15 residues. Unmatched junction bases numbered 11, after V lost 0 bases and J lost 9 bases. CDR3 nucleotide sequence: TGCAGTGCTAGAGATGGGACAGTGGGGACGGGGCCCCAGCATTTT. This encodes CSARDGTVGTGPQHF.

The gene calls are TRBV7-2 and TRBJ2-3, with TRBD2 matching 9 bases. The V gene end was trimmed by 3 bases and the J gene end by 5 bases; junction bases not matched to a gene: 9. Germline CDR1 SGHTA, CDR2 FQGNSA. The CDR3 is made up of 16 amino acids. CDR3 amino acids: CASSLSGLAGLDTQYF. The CDR3 region has the DNA TGTGCCAGCAGCTTGTCTGGCCTAGCGGGGTTAGATACGCAGTATTTT.

The CDR3 sequence is CAVSRTSGGVDTQYF. The CDR3 DNA reads as TGTGCCGTATCTCGGACTAGCGGGGGGGTGGATACGCAGTATTTT. The chain couples TRBV6-1 to TRBJ2-3; 15 nucleotides line up with TRBD2. Trimming removed 11 bases from V and 6 bases from J; junction bases left unmatched: 9. The CDR3 runs 15 residues. The germline gives CDR1 MNHNS, CDR2 SASEGT.

The rearrangement links TRBV5-1 to TRBJ2-7, with 7 bases identical to TRBD1. This CDR3 contains 14 residues. V shed 4 bases and J 2 bases; nucleotides not matched to a gene: 6. The V gene's germline CDR1 is SGHRS and CDR2 YFSETQ. This chain's CDR3 is CASSPDRLPYEQYF. The CDR3 DNA follows: TGCGCCAGCAGCCCGGACAGGCTACCCTACGAGCAGTACTTC.

This clonotype was seen repeatedly, ten times or more. The rearrangement uses TRBV3-1 and TRBJ2-2; TRBD1 might be the D (5 bases). The V and J ends lost 1 base and 6 bases respectively, with 9 bases between them. Germline V lookup: CDR1 LGHDT, CDR2 YNNKEL (reference sequence). CDR3 length: 14 residues. The CDR3 bases are TGTGCCAGCAGCCAAGTTGCGACAGCCGGGGAGCTGTTTTTT. Translation gives CASSQVATAGELFF. Drawing the rest from reference TRBV3-1 and TRBJ2-2, the complete variable domain is DTAVSQTPKYLVTQMGNDKSIKCEQNLGHDTMYWYKQDSKKFLKIMFSYNNKELIINETVPNRFSPKSPDKAHLNLHINSLELGDSAVYFCASSQVATAGELFFGEGSRLTVL.

This clonotype was seen more than once but under ten times. This chain connects TRBV7-6 to TRBJ1-3; the D gene is possibly TRBD1 (6 bases). Per germline, CDR1 SGHVS and CDR2 FNYEAQ. This CDR3 is 15 amino acids long. V dropped 2 bases and J dropped 4 bases, with 12 bases sitting between them. The CDR3 nucleotides read TGTGCCAGCAGCTTAACGGGGGCGCTCGGAAACACCATATATTTT. It yields the protein CASSLTGALGNTIYF.

At least ten counts were recorded for this clonotype. CDR3 DNA sequence: TGCGCCAGCAGCTCTTACAGGGAGGTCGGGTCAGATACGCAGTATTTT. This gives the protein CASSSYREVGSDTQYF. This chain joins TRBV5-1 and TRBJ2-3; D assignment may be TRBD1 or TRBD2 (6 bases each). The germline CDR1 and CDR2 sequences are SGHRS and YFSETQ. The CDR3 has 16 residues. V was cut by 3 bases and J by 4 bases, with 18 bases left in between.

The sample holds many counts of this clonotype. The genes are TRBV27 and TRBJ1-1; 7 bases agree with TRBD1. V lost 5 bases to trimming and J lost 8 bases; unmatched junction nucleotides: 11. Germline CDR1 and CDR2: MNHEY and SMNVEV (reference sequence). CDR3 length: 14 residues. CDR3 region: CASSPRGTDHEAFF. For the CDR3, the DNA is TGTGCCAGCAGTCCCCGGGGGACAGATCACGAAGCTTTCTTT.

At least ten counts were recorded for this clonotype. The chain carries TRBV11-2 and TRBJ2-1; D is undetermined. Per germline, CDR1 SGHAT and CDR2 FQNNGV. The CDR3 sequence is 15 residues long. V lost 5 bases and J lost 6, with 17 bases in between. As DNA, the CDR3 is TGTGCCAGCAGCCCTTTAACGGGCCCTTCCAATGAGCAGTTCTTC. It encodes CASSPLTGPSNEQFF.

In its sample, this clonotype was seen many times. This chain joins TRBV7-2 and TRBJ2-7; the D gene is possibly TRBD2 (5 bases). This CDR3 spans 13 amino acids. Per germline, CDR1 SGHTA and CDR2 FQGNSA. V shed 4 bases and J shed 5 bases, with 12 bases lying between them. CDR3 nucleotide sequence: TGTGCCAGCAGCTCCCAGGACTTCCACGAGCAGTACTTC. As protein: CASSSQDFHEQYF. The full variable domain, its missing parts supplied by reference TRBV7-2 and TRBJ2-7, is GAGVSQSPSNKVTEKGKDVELRCDPISGHTALYWYRQSLGQGLEFLIYFQGNSAPDKSGLPSDRFSAERTGGSVSTLTIQRTQQEDSAVYLCASSSQDFHEQYFGPGTRLTVT.

This clonotype was seen only a few times. The chain combines TRBV12-3 or TRBV12-4 with TRBJ2-5; D might be TRBD1 (5 bases). The V and J ends lost 2 bases and 3 bases respectively, with 16 bases between them. This CDR3 contains 16 residues. CDR3: CASSLIMIGVEETQYF. CDR3 nucleotide sequence: TGTGCCAGCAGTTTAATCATGATAGGGGTAGAAGAGACCCAGTACTTC.

Concerning this clonotype itself: Germline is not matched at one junction end, which may reflect a read error. The chain is built from TRBV5-1 and TRBJ2-7; 9 bases are a match to TRBD1. There are 15 residues in the CDR3. CDR1 is SGHRS, CDR2 YFSETQ, per germline. Here the CDR3 reads CASRPDRGFSYEQYF. CDR3 nucleotide sequence: TGCGCCAGCAGACCGGACAGGGGATTCTCCTACGAACAGTACTTC.

This clonotype was observed many times. The chain links TRBV28 to TRBJ2-3; TRBD2 agrees at 7 bases. Germline V lookup: CDR1 MDHEN, CDR2 SYDVKM. The junction had 15 bases not matched to a gene; V was cut back by 9 bases and J by 0 bases. The CDR3 has 17 residues. The CDR3 protein is CASRKRGDSLSTDTQYF. In DNA, the CDR3 is TGTGCCAGTCGGAAGCGGGGAGACTCCCTTAGCACAGATACGCAGTATTTT.

V gene TRBV20-1 combines with J gene TRBJ2-7, with 11 bases matching TRBD2. Trimming cost V 0 bases and J 4 bases; bases outside gene matches: 5. The CDR3 consists of 15 residues. Germline assignment: CDR1 DFQATT and CDR2 SNEGSKA (reference sequence). CDR3 in amino acids: CSARDTSGSSYEQYF. Here the CDR3 DNA reads TGCAGTGCTAGAGACACTAGCGGGAGTTCTTACGAGCAGTACTTC.

This clonotype was observed many times. The chain has TRBV7-8 and TRBJ2-6; 7 bases are a match to TRBD1. V dropped 6 bases and J dropped 0; count of bases not matched to a gene: 8. CDR3 length: 17 residues. Germline CDR1 reads SGHVS; CDR2 reads FQNEAQ. CDR3 nucleotides: TGTGCCAGCAGTCGACAGGGAACTGTCTCTGGGGCCAACGTCCTGACTTTC. Its protein is CASSRQGTVSGANVLTF.